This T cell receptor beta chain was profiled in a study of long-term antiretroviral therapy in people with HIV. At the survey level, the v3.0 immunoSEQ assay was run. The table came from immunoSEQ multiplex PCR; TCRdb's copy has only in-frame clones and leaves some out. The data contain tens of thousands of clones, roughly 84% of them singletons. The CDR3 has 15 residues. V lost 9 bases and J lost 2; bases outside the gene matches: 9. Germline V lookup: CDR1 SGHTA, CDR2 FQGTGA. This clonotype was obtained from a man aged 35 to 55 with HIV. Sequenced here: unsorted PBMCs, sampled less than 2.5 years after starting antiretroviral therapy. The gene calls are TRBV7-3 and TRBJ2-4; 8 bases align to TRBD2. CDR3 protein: CARVRGGFPKNIQYF. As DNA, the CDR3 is TGTGCCAGAGTACGGGGGGGCTTTCCCAAAAACATTCAGTACTTC. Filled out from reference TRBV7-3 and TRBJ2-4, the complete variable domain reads GAGVSQTPSNKVTEKGKYVELRCDPISGHTALYWYRQSLGQGPEFLIYFQGTGAADDSGLPNDRFFAVRPEGSVSTLKIQRTERGDSAVYLCARVRGGFPKNIQYFGAGTRLSVL.